Described below is a single T cell receptor (beta chain) sequence and its context. The entry originates in a study of cytomegalovirus exposure and HLA in healthy donors. At the level of the study: Among the approximately 400 donors who were genotyped, over 70% fell in the genetic ancestry cluster that is associated with self-reported Caucasian donors.

The PCR had 60 Vbeta and 13 Jbeta primers. As originally analysed: In a later analysis, of roughly 83 million unique beta chains, about 10 million appeared in at least two donors. The assay was immunoSEQ multiplex PCR, and TCRdb's table has in-frame clones only and misses some. The V and J calls and clone size were taken over from that table, and D and trimming were inferred from the DNA. The sample holds about 150,000 clones, about 81% seen once. Germline loops: CDR1 SNHLY, CDR2 FYNNEI. Losses at the gene ends were 3 bases for V and 3 bases for J; bases not matched to a gene: 3. This CDR3 spans 14 amino acids.

The clonotype comes from a man aged 25 to 40 in good health and CMV-seronegative. The chain links TRBV2 to TRBJ2-5, with 8 bases that match TRBD1. The sample taken for sequencing was PBMCs. CDR3 coding DNA: TGTGCCAGCAGTGACCGACAGGGGAAAGAGACCCAGTACTTC. Its protein product is CASSDRQGKETQYF.